One sample yielded the 16 T cell receptor beta chains listed below, sequenced in a study of blood T cell repertoires in COVID-19. Repertoires were generated with immunoSEQ multiplex PCR, while TCRdb's copy carries only in-frame clones and drops some. Among roughly 330,000 clones listed, roughly 86% were seen once. The source material was peripheral blood. The receptors come from a woman in her forties or fifties with acute or convalescent COVID-19.

This clone appeared a few times. This chain joins TRBV15 and TRBJ2-7; the D is unclear. The CDR3 is made up of 13 amino acids. V was pared by 0 bases and J by 5 bases, with 8 bases between. Germline CDR1 is LNHNV and CDR2 is YYDKDF (reference sequence). The CDR3 region is CATSRDRQNEQYF. As DNA, the CDR3 is TGTGCCACCAGCAGAGATCGCCAGAACGAGCAGTACTTC.

The J gene is TRBJ2-1, the V gene TRBV18, with a possible D match to TRBD1 (6 bases). V was shortened by 6 bases and J by 0 bases, with 9 bases between the two germline ends. The CDR3 is 14 amino acids. Germline CDR1 is KGHSH and CDR2 is LQKENI. CDR3 nucleotide sequence: TGTGCCAGCTCCGGACAGAGCTCCTACAATGAGCAGTTCTTC. Encoded protein: CASSGQSSYNEQFF. Full variable domain (outside the CDR3, taken from reference TRBV18 and TRBJ2-1): NAGVMQNPRHLVRRRGQEARLRCSPMKGHSHVYWYRQLPEEGLKFMVYLQKENIIDESGMPKERFSAEFPKEGPSILRIQQVVRGDSAAYFCASSGQSSYNEQFFGPGTRLTVL.

Only one count was recorded for this clone. This chain uses TRBV7-3 with TRBJ2-1, with 12 nucleotides matching TRBD2. The V gene's germline CDR1 is SGHTA and CDR2 FQGTGA. The CDR3 covers 14 residues. J was trimmed by 10 bases and V by 5 bases; bases with no gene match: 6. The CDR3 sequence: CASSETSGSLEQFF. In DNA, the CDR3 is TGTGCCAGCAGCGAGACTAGCGGGAGCTTGGAGCAGTTCTTC.

The chain has TRBV15 and TRBJ1-2; TRBD1 matches 8 bases. This CDR3 contains 15 residues. J gave up 6 bases and V 5 bases, and 11 bases lay outside the gene matches. Germline assignment: CDR1 LNHNV and CDR2 YYDKDF (reference sequence). The CDR3 region is CATSYFAGGEDGYTF. CDR3 DNA sequence: TGTGCCACCAGCTACTTCGCAGGGGGCGAGGATGGCTACACCTTC.

The chain employs TRBV29-1 and TRBJ2-7; TRBD2 matches 11 bases. J was trimmed by 6 bases and V by 6 bases; bases with no gene match: 10. CDR1 is SQVTM and CDR2 is ANQGSEA in the germline V gene. The CDR3 runs to 14 residues. The CDR3 nucleotides read TGCAGCGTCCGTATAAGACTAGCGGGGCTCGAGCAGTACTTC. Translation: CSVRIRLAGLEQYF.

The genes are TRBV27 and TRBJ2-1; no clear D. The CDR3 has 14 amino acids. Trimming shortened V by 6 bases and J by 8 bases, and 17 bases separated the two germline ends. The V gene's germline CDR1 is MNHEY and CDR2 SMNVEV (reference sequence). CDR3 in amino acids: CASRSGPRIDEQFF. In DNA form, the CDR3 reads TGTGCCAGCAGGTCCGGCCCTAGGATCGATGAGCAGTTCTTC.

This sequence joins TRBV9 and TRBJ2-7; 7 nucleotides line up with TRBD2. The CDR3 sequence is 16 residues long. With V trimmed by 5 bases and J by 1 base, 12 bases remained unmatched. Germline lookup yields CDR1 SGDLS and CDR2 YYNGEE. CDR3 coding DNA: TGTGCCAGCAGTCCCGGTAGGGGAGGGATTTCCTACGAGCAGTACTTC. Translated: CASSPGRGGISYEQYF.

V gene TRBV9 combines with J gene TRBJ2-2; TRBD2 might be the D (5 bases). Trimming left V 0 bases short and J 7 bases short, with 13 bases between. The germline CDR1 and CDR2 sequences are SGDLS and YYNGEE. CDR3 length equals 15 residues. CDR3 amino acids: CASSVAIALGGELFF. The CDR3 DNA sequence: TGTGCCAGCAGCGTAGCAATAGCGCTGGGCGGGGAGCTGTTTTTT.

The CDR3 sequence: CASSPRGENTEAFF. CDR3 bases: TGCGCCAGCAGCCCCCGGGGGGAGAACACTGAAGCTTTCTTT. J is TRBJ1-1 and V is TRBV5-1, with D perhaps matching TRBD1 (5 bases). The CDR3 extends over 14 amino acids. Germline V gene data show CDR1 as SGHRS and CDR2 as YFSETQ. Trimming removed 4 bases from V and 1 base from J, with 11 bases in between.

The chain uses TRBV24-1 and TRBJ1-5, with 9 nucleotides matching TRBD1. With 3 bases clipped from V and 4 bases from J, the junction kept 6 bases outside the gene matches. CDR1 and CDR2 from the germline V gene are KGHDR and SFDVKD. The CDR3 is 16 amino acids. The chain's CDR3 is CATSDPLGQGNQPQHF. The DNA of the CDR3 is TGTGCCACCAGTGATCCCCTGGGACAGGGTAATCAGCCCCAGCATTTT.

The chain recombines TRBV21-1 with TRBJ2-6; the table's D call, TRBD2, has no DNA check behind it. TRBV21-1 is annotated as a pseudogene. This CDR3 is built from 10 residues. In DNA, the CDR3 is TGTGCCAGCAGCAGGGGGACTCTGACTTTC. This sequence encodes CASSRGTLTF.

V usage is TRBV11-2 and J usage is TRBJ2-1, with TRBD2 identical over 7 bases. V was clipped by 3 bases and J by 7 bases; unmatched bases: 3. CDR1 and CDR2 (germline): SGHAT, FQNNGV. The CDR3 has 13 amino acids. Here the CDR3 DNA reads TGTGCCAGCAGCTTGGCGGGAGTAAATGAGCAGTTCTTC. It codes for CASSLAGVNEQFF.

CDR3 sequence (DNA): TGCGCCAGCAGCACGACAGGTACCTACGAGCAGTACTTC. This codes for CASSTTGTYEQYF. J is TRBJ2-7 and V is TRBV5-1, with a weak D call TRBD1 (6 bases). This CDR3 spans 13 amino acids. Trimming removed 4 bases from V and 2 bases from J, with 10 bases in between. Germline V gene sequence: CDR1 SGHRS, CDR2 YFSETQ.

This chain connects TRBV27 to TRBJ1-1; unclear D gene. CDR1 and CDR2 from the germline V gene are MNHEY and SMNVEV (reference sequence). Trimming took off 3 bases at V and 1 base at J, with 12 bases between the two ends. This CDR3 is built from 15 residues. The CDR3 region is CASSFYDTKNTEAFF. The DNA of the CDR3 is TGTGCCAGCAGTTTTTACGACACGAAGAACACTGAAGCTTTCTTT.

This chain connects TRBV6-2 or TRBV6-3 to TRBJ2-6; 9 nucleotides match TRBD1. V lost 5 bases, J lost 0 bases, and 8 bases stayed unmatched. CDR3 size: 18 residues. The germline V gene encodes CDR1 MNHEY and CDR2 SVGEGT. The CDR3 bases are TGTGCCAGCAGTAGTTACGGACAGGGGAGCTCTGGGGCCAACGTCCTGACTTTC. As protein: CASSSYGQGSSGANVLTF.

CDR3: CASSESGGRNQPQHF. Written as DNA, the CDR3 is TGTGCCAGCAGTGAATCAGGGGGGCGCAATCAGCCCCAGCATTTT. This chain uses TRBV25-1 with TRBJ1-5; 7 positions agree with TRBD1. Looked up from germline, CDR1 is MGHDK and CDR2 is SYGVNS. After removal of 1 base from V and 2 bases from J, the junction contained 2 bases not matched to a gene. This CDR3 spans 15 amino acids.